This TCR beta chain was sequenced for a study of CD8+CD57+ T cells in acquired aplastic anemia. The authors sequenced patients whose flow cytometry had shown CD8+CD57+ cell expansion. Each patient carried a diagnosis of severe acquired aplastic anemia. The TCR beta profiling, which covered VDJ combination and CDR3 sequence, was carried out using genomic DNA as the template. TCRdb reprocessed the reads with MiXCR, giving one entry per CDR3 protein. The sample yields roughly 160,000 distinct CDR3 sequences, over 70% seen once. CDR3 length: 14 residues. The germline V gene has CDR1 SGHTA and CDR2 FQGNSA. Trimming stripped 2 bases from V and 7 bases from J, with 15 bases between.

V gene TRBV7-2 combines with J gene TRBJ2-7; D is perhaps TRBD1 (6 bases). The origin of this receptor is a human donor with aplastic anemia. Sequenced: sorted CD4+, CD8+, or CD8+CD57+ T cells (not recorded which) from PBMCs. The CDR3 DNA reads TGTGCCAGCAGCTTAACCAGGGGTGTTGGGGAGCAGTACTTC. This translates into CASSLTRGVGEQYF.